This T cell receptor beta chain was captured by sequencing in a study of blood T cells in healthy people across ages. V gave up 0 bases and J gave up 1 base, with 9 bases separating them. There are 15 residues in the CDR3. Germline V CDR1 and CDR2: MNHNY, SVGAGI (reference sequence). In regard to this clonotype: Its antigen is undetermined.

The second PCR ran about 6 to 11 cycles with a sample-barcoded 5' primer and J-beta primers. Each CDR3 protein gets one entry after TCRdb re-called the 5' RACE reads with MiXCR. The top ten clones hold roughly 13% of a sample with roughly 900,000 distinct CDR3 sequences, about 48% of them seen once. Overall study findings and caveats: Among T cells, TCR beta diversity per million cells dropped roughly linearly as age rose.

The source is a man aged 25 to 45 in good health. This chain links TRBV6-6 with TRBJ2-5; D perhaps matches TRBD1 (6 bases). The sequenced sample consisted of blood. CDR3 residues: CASSYSWTAQETQYF. The CDR3 DNA sequence: TGTGCCAGCAGTTACTCCTGGACAGCCCAAGAGACCCAGTACTTC.